This TCR beta chain was captured in a study of CD8 T cells in ankylosing spondylitis. Study-level results: It appeared that ankylosing spondylitis blood was characterized by a TCR beta motif of fewer than 10 highly homologous variants.

A few counts support this clonotype. Its matching antigen is unknown. Quantitative 5'-RACE was performed with molecular barcodes, and it yielded the TCR beta libraries. One entry per CDR3 protein results from TCRdb running MiXCR on the 5' RACE reads. The sample lists under 950,000 distinct CDR3 sequences, roughly 19% occurring once. The CDR3 covers 16 residues. V lost 1 base and J lost 10; bases outside the gene matches: 7. Germline V CDR1 and CDR2: MNHEY, SMNVEV (reference sequence). This chain links TRBV27 with TRBJ1-6; 10 bases map to TRBD1. The receptor was isolated from a male donor with ankylosing spondylitis. The sequenced material came from blood, either unsorted or a sorted T cell fraction (not recorded which). Written as DNA, the CDR3 is TGTGCCAGCAGTTTATGGGGACAGGGGCGGCGGTCACCCCTCCACTTT. This sequence encodes CASSLWGQGRRSPLHF.